These 20 T cell receptor beta chains came from one sample sequenced in a study of blood T cell repertoires in COVID-19. Clones were read by immunoSEQ multiplex PCR, and TCRdb kept only the in-frame ones, dropping some. The sample lists about 230,000 clones, 70% to 90% occurring once. Sequencing used peripheral blood. These receptor sequences come from a man in his fifties or sixties with COVID-19, enrolled during active disease.

V gene TRBV7-9 combines with J gene TRBJ1-2, with 10 bases matching TRBD1. V lost 5 bases and J lost 3; bases outside the gene matches: 3. Germline V gene data show CDR1 as SEHNR and CDR2 as FQNEAQ (reference sequence). The CDR3 is 14 residues long. CDR3: CASSPGQGHYGYTF. For the CDR3, the DNA is TGTGCCAGCAGCCCGGGACAGGGGCACTATGGCTACACCTTC.

The V gene is TRBV30, the J gene TRBJ1-4, with 10 bases aligning to TRBD1. The CDR3 is 15 residues long. With V trimmed by 4 bases and J by 7 bases, 9 bases remained unmatched. Germline V gene sequence: CDR1 GTSNPN, CDR2 SVGIG (reference sequence). CDR3 residues: CAWKKRQGAPEKLFF. CDR3 nucleotide sequence: TGTGCCTGGAAAAAGCGACAGGGGGCGCCTGAAAAACTGTTTTTT.

This chain connects TRBV5-1 to TRBJ2-1; unclear D gene. Germline V lookup: CDR1 SGHRS, CDR2 YFSETQ. The CDR3 is 14 amino acids. V lost 4 bases and J lost 5, with 13 bases in between. In nucleotides, the CDR3 is TGCGCCAGCAGCCCCCAGGCCAGCAACAATGAGCAGTTCTTC. Translating it yields CASSPQASNNEQFF.

The chain joins TRBV28 to TRBJ2-1; 10 positions agree with TRBD1. Unmatched junction bases numbered 8, after V lost 6 bases and J lost 6 bases. The CDR3 has 15 residues. Germline lookup yields CDR1 MDHEN and CDR2 SYDVKM. The CDR3 sequence: CASRSDRGRINEQFF. CDR3 nucleotide sequence: TGTGCCAGCAGATCCGACAGGGGGCGGATCAATGAGCAGTTCTTC.

This chain uses TRBV19 with TRBJ2-7, with 11 bases fitting TRBD2. Germline V gene sequence: CDR1 LNHDA, CDR2 SQIVND (reference sequence). V dropped 10 bases and J dropped 2; count of bases not matched to a gene: 7. The CDR3 runs 14 residues. The CDR3 protein is CATAGLAVPYEQYF. CDR3 nucleotides: TGTGCCACGGCGGGACTAGCGGTACCCTACGAGCAGTACTTC.

The CDR3 spells CSVGGGQGFGGYTF. CDR3 DNA: TGCAGCGTTGGGGGGGGACAGGGTTTTGGTGGCTACACCTTC. This chain connects TRBV29-1 to TRBJ1-2; TRBD1 matches at 9 bases. With 4 bases clipped from V and 7 bases from J, the junction kept 10 bases outside the gene matches. The germline CDR1 and CDR2 sequences are SQVTM and ANQGSEA. The CDR3 contains 14 residues.

This clone was seen more than once but under ten times. This chain joins TRBV7-2 and TRBJ2-5, with 7 bases identical to TRBD2. The V segment lost 2 bases and the J segment 5 bases; nucleotides outside the gene matches: 2. Germline CDR1 is SGHTA and CDR2 is FQGNSA. The length of the CDR3 is 13 residues. CDR3 sequence: CASSLSGRETQYF. The CDR3 DNA sequence: TGTGCCAGCAGCTTATCCGGGAGGGAGACCCAGTACTTC.

This clone showed up just a few times. The chain recombines TRBV30 with TRBJ1-1; D is ambiguous. In germline, CDR1 is GTSNPN, CDR2 SVGIG (reference sequence). Trimming cost V 4 bases and J 6 bases, with 12 bases left between them. CDR3 length: 12 amino acids. CDR3 DNA: TGTGCCTGGACAAGCCTTAGCGCTGAAGCTTTCTTT. It translates to CAWTSLSAEAFF.

The chain joins TRBV9 to TRBJ1-6; TRBD1 matches at 9 bases. Germline CDR1 SGDLS, CDR2 YYNGEE. The CDR3 contains 15 residues. Trimming removed 3 bases from V and 9 bases from J; junction bases left unmatched: 7. The CDR3 protein is CASSDGQGNFSPLHF. The CDR3 nucleotides read TGTGCCAGCAGCGACGGACAGGGGAACTTTTCACCCCTCCACTTT.

V is TRBV27 and J is TRBJ2-5; 10 nucleotides line up with TRBD2. V lost 3 bases to trimming and J lost 6 bases; unmatched junction nucleotides: 10. From germline, CDR1 is MNHEY and CDR2 SMNVEV (reference sequence). The CDR3 consists of 16 residues. CDR3 residues: CASSFQSGGALKTQYF. DNA of the CDR3: TGTGCCAGCAGTTTCCAAAGCGGGGGGGCTTTGAAGACCCAGTACTTC.

The V and J genes are TRBV7-2 and TRBJ1-3; D unresolved. Trimming took off 2 bases at V and 0 bases at J, with 8 bases between the two ends. The germline V gene has CDR1 SGHTA and CDR2 FQGNSA. The CDR3 totals 15 residues. The CDR3 is CASSLSVASGNTIYF. For the CDR3, the DNA is TGTGCCAGCAGCTTATCGGTAGCCTCTGGAAACACCATATATTTT.

The chain has TRBV2 and TRBJ2-3, with 12 nucleotides matching TRBD2. From germline, CDR1 is SNHLY and CDR2 FYNNEI. The ends lost 0 bases at V and 10 bases at J; junction bases unmatched: 8. The CDR3 covers 16 residues. Here the CDR3 DNA reads TGTGCCAGCAGTGAAGCAACTAGCGGGGGGTCTCATCCGCAGTATTTT. Amino acid sequence: CASSEATSGGSHPQYF.

V is TRBV6-6 and J is TRBJ2-1; 9 nucleotides line up with TRBD2. Germline V gene lookup returns CDR1 MNHNY and CDR2 SVGAGI (reference sequence). V lost 7 bases to trimming and J lost 7 bases; unmatched junction nucleotides: 8. This CDR3 contains 14 residues. The CDR3: CASISSGSSNEQFF. The CDR3 DNA is TGTGCCAGCATAAGTAGCGGGAGCAGTAATGAGCAGTTCTTC.

The chain employs TRBV28 and TRBJ1-5; D is uncertain. The length of the CDR3 is 13 residues. V was pared by 6 bases and J by 0 bases, with 6 bases between. Looked up from germline, CDR1 is MDHEN and CDR2 is SYDVKM. CDR3 DNA: TGTGCCAGCAGCATACATAGCAATCAGCCCCAGCATTTT. Translated, it gives CASSIHSNQPQHF.

The V call is TRBV19, the J call TRBJ1-4; D is ambiguous. CDR1 is LNHDA and CDR2 is SQIVND in the germline V gene (reference sequence). The CDR3 sequence is 15 residues long. V was pared by 6 bases and J by 4 bases, with 15 bases between. CDR3 nucleotide sequence: TGTGCCAGTAGCCTCTACACAGCGGGTAATGAAAAACTGTTTTTT. Translated: CASSLYTAGNEKLFF. The full variable domain, with the rest looked up from reference TRBV19 and TRBJ1-4, is DGGITQSPKYLFRKEGQNVTLSCEQNLNHDAMYWYRQDPGQGLRLIYYSQIVNDFQKGDIAEGYSVSREKKESFPLTVTSAQKNPTAFYLCASSLYTAGNEKLFFGSGTQLSVL.

The chain combines TRBV27 with TRBJ2-7, with TRBD1 matching 9 bases. Germline values: CDR1 MNHEY, CDR2 SMNVEV (reference sequence). V dropped 5 bases and J dropped 6; count of bases not matched to a gene: 8. This CDR3 region has 14 residues. The CDR3 here is CASSPRGTGIEQYF. CDR3 coding DNA: TGTGCCAGCAGTCCCCGTGGGACAGGGATCGAGCAGTACTTC.

On this clone: One end of the junction is discordant with germline, which a read error may explain. The chain joins TRBV7-7 to TRBJ2-7; 8 bases are shared with TRBD2. The germline CDR1 and CDR2 sequences are SSHAT and FNYEAQ (reference sequence). The CDR3 is 15 amino acids. The CDR3 here is CASSLVAGPIGEQYF. CDR3 DNA sequence: TGTGCTAGCAGCTTAGTAGCGGGACCTATAGGAGAGCAGTACTTC.

The chain couples TRBV9 to TRBJ1-1; unclear D gene. This CDR3 comprises 15 residues. V shed 0 bases and J shed 0 bases, with 9 bases lying between them. The germline V gene has CDR1 SGDLS and CDR2 YYNGEE. CDR3 in DNA: TGTGCCAGCAGCGTAGTGGCAGGTTTGAACACTGAAGCTTTCTTT. Protein product: CASSVVAGLNTEAFF.

V is TRBV10-2 and J is TRBJ2-7; 8 bases agree with TRBD2. The CDR3 length is 14 residues. CDR1 is WSHSY and CDR2 is SAAADI in the germline V gene. Trimming took 8 bases from V and 4 from J; bases not matched to a gene: 10. CDR3 sequence (DNA): TGCGCCAGCCGACGACTAGCGCACTCGTACGAGCAGTACTTC. This codes for CASRRLAHSYEQYF.

V usage is TRBV2 and J usage is TRBJ1-2; D perhaps matches TRBD1 (6 bases). CDR3 size: 14 residues. Trimming took off 5 bases at V and 1 base at J, with 11 bases between the two ends. Germline-derived CDR1 and CDR2 are SNHLY and FYNNEI. The CDR3: CASSNQGRNYGYTF. CDR3 nucleotides: TGTGCCAGCAGTAATCAGGGGCGTAACTATGGCTACACCTTC.